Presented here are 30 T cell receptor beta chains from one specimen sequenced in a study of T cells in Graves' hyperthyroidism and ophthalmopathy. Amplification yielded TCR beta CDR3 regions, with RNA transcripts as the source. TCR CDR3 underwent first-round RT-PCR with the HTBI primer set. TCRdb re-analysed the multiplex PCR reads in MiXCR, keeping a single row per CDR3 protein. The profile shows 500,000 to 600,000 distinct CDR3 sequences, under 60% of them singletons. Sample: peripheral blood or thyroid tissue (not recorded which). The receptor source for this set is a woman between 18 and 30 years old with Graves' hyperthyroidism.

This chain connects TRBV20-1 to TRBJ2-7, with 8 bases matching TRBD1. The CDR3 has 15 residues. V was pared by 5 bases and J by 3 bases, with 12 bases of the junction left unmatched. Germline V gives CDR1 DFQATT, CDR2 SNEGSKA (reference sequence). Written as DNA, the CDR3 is TGCAGTGCTGCAGGGGGCGTTTCTATTGACTACGAGCAGTACTTC. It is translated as CSAAGGVSIDYEQYF.

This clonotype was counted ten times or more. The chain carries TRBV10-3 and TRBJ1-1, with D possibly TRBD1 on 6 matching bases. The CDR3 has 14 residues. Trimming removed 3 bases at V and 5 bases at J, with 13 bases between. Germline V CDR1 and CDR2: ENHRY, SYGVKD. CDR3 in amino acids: CAISDWGAGTEAFF. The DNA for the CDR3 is TGTGCCATCAGTGATTGGGGGGCAGGGACTGAAGCTTTCTTT.

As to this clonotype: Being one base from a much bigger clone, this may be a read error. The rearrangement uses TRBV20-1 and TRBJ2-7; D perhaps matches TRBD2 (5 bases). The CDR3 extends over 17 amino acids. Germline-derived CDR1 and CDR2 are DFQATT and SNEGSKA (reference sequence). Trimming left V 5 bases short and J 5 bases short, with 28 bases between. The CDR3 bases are TGCAGTGCTCGACCGATGCCCGGGAAAGGGCCGGTAAACGAGCAGTACTTC. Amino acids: CSARPMPGKGPVNEQYF.

The CDR3 sequence: CSARVQTAGPENTEAFF. Here the CDR3 DNA reads TGCAGTGCTAGGGTACAGACAGCCGGGCCTGAGAACACTGAAGCTTTCTTT. J is TRBJ1-1 and V is TRBV20-1; perhaps TRBD1 as D (5 bases). The CDR3 is made up of 17 amino acids. V was cut by 3 bases and J by 1 base, with 21 bases left in between. In germline, CDR1 is DFQATT, CDR2 SNEGSKA (reference sequence).

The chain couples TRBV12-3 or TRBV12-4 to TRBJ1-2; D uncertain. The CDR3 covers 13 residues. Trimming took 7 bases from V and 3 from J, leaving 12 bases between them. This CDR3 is CASIPREDYGYTF. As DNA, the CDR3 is TGTGCCAGCATCCCGAGGGAGGACTATGGCTACACCTTC.

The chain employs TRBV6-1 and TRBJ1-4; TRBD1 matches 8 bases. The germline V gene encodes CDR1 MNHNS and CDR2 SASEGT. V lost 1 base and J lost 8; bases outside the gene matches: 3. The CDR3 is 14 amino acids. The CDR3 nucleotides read TGTGCCAGCAGTGAAGTCTGGACAGGGGAAAAACTGTTTTTT. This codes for CASSEVWTGEKLFF.

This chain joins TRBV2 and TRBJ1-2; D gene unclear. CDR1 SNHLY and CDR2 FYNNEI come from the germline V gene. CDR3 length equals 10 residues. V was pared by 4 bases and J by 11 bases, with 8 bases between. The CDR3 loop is CASSVLGYTF. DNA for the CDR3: TGTGCCAGCAGTGTACTAGGATACACCTTC. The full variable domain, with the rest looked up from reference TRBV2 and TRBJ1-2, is EPEVTQTPSHQVTQMGQEVILRCVPISNHLYFYWYRQILGQKVEFLVSFYNNEISEKSEIFDDQFSVERPDGSNFTLKIRSTKLEDSAMYFCASSVLGYTFGSGTRLTVV.

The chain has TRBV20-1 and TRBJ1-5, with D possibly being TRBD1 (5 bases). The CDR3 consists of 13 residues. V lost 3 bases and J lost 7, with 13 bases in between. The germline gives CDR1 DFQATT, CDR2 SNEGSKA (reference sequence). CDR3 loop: CSARIQAGQPQHF. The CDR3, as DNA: TGCAGTGCTAGGATACAGGCGGGCCAGCCCCAGCATTTT.

Written as DNA, the CDR3 is TGTGCCAGCAGCCCTGACACCGGGGAGGGCAATCAGCCCCAGCATTTT. Translating gives CASSPDTGEGNQPQHF. The V and J genes are TRBV7-3 and TRBJ1-5; D unclear. The V end lost 5 bases, the J end lost 2 bases, and 16 bases lay between the germline ends. From germline, CDR1 is SGHTA and CDR2 FQGTGA. This CDR3 region has 16 residues.

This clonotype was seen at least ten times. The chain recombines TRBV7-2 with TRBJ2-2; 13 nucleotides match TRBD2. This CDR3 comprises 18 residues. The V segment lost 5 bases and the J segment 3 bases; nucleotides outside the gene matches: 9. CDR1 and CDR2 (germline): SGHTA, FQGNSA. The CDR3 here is CASSLSLAGGQDTGELFF. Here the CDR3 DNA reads TGTGCCAGCAGCCTATCACTAGCGGGAGGGCAAGACACCGGGGAGCTGTTTTTT.

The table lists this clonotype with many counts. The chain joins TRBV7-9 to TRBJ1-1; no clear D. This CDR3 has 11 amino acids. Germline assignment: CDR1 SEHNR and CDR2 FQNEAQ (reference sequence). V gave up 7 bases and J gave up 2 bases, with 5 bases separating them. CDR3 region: CASTRNTEAFF. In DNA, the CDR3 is TGTGCCAGCACCAGAAACACTGAAGCTTTCTTT.

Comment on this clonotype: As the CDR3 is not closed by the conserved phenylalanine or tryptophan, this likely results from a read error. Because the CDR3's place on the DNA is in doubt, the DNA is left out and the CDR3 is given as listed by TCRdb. CDR3 protein: CAISDPGGDYGYIV. The genes are TRBV10-3 and TRBJ1-2; the table's TRBD1 call for D was not verified on the DNA. Inclusive of both ends, the CDR3 amounts to 14 amino acids. Germline CDR1 reads ENHRY; CDR2 reads SYGVKD.

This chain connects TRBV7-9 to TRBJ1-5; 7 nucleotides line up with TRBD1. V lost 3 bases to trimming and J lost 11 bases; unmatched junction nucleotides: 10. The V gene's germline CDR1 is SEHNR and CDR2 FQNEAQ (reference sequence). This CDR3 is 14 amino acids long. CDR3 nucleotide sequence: TGTGCCAGCAGCTTCGTGAGGGGGCGTGAGACCCAGCATTTT. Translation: CASSFVRGRETQHF.

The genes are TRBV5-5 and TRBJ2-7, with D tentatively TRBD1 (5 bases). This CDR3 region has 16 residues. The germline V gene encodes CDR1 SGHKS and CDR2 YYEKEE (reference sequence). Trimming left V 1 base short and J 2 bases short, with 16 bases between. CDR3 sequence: CASSLLSGRVAYEQYF. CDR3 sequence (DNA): TGTGCCAGCAGCTTGCTGTCCGGCAGGGTAGCCTACGAGCAGTACTTC.

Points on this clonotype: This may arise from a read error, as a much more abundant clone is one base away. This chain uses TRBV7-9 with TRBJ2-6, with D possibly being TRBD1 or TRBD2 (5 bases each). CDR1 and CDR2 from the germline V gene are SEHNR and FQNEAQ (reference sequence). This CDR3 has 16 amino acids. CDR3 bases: TGTGCCAGCAGTCAAACATGGGGAGATGGGGCCGACGTCCTGACTTTC. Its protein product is CASSQTWGDGADVLTF.

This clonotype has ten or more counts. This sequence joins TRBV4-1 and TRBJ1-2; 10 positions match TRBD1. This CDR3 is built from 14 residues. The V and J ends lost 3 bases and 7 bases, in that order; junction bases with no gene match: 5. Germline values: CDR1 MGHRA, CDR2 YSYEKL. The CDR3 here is CASSQVTGGGGYTF. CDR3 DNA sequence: TGCGCCAGCAGCCAGGTGACAGGGGGCGGTGGCTACACCTTC.

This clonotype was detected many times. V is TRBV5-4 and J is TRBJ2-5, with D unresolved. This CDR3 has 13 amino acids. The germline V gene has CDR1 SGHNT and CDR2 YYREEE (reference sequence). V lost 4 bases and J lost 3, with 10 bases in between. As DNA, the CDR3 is TGTGCCAGCAGCGTATCTATCGAAGAGACCCAGTACTTC. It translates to CASSVSIEETQYF.

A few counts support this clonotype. CDR3 nucleotide sequence: TGTGCCATCAGCCAAAATAGCGGGGCCACAGATACGCAGTATTTT. It yields the protein CAISQNSGATDTQYF. V and J are TRBV10-3 and TRBJ2-3, with TRBD2 identical over 8 bases. Unmatched junction bases numbered 7, after V lost 6 bases and J lost 2 bases. Germline CDR1 and CDR2: ENHRY and SYGVKD. This CDR3 contains 15 residues.

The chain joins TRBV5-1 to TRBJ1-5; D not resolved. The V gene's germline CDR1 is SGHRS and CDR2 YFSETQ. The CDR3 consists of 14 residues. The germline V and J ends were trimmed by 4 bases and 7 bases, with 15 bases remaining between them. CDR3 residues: CASSPGSHEQPQHF. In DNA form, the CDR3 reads TGCGCCAGCAGCCCGGGGTCGCACGAGCAGCCCCAGCATTTT. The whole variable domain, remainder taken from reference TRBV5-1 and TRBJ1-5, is KAGVTQTPRYLIKTRGQQVTLSCSPISGHRSVSWYQQTPGQGLQFLFEYFSETQRNKGNFPGRFSGRQFSNSRSEMNVSTLELGDSALYLCASSPGSHEQPQHFGDGTRLSIL.

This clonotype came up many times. The CDR3 nucleotides are TGTGCCACCAGCAGACCGGGACAGGGCGCGCCCCAGCATTTT. Protein: CATSRPGQGAPQHF. The chain recombines TRBV15 with TRBJ1-5; 9 bases are a match to TRBD1. J lost 9 bases, V lost 2 bases, and 5 bases had no gene match. This CDR3 has 14 amino acids. The germline CDR1 and CDR2 sequences are LNHNV and YYDKDF (reference sequence).

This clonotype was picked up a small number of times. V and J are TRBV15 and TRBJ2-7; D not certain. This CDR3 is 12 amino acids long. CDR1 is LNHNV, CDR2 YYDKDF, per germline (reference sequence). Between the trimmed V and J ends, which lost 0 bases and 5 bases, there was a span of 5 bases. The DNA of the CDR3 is TGTGCCACCAGCAGAGATTTCGACGAGCAGTACTTC. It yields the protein CATSRDFDEQYF.

CDR3 region: CASSLWAGAETQYF. The DNA of the CDR3 is TGTGCCAGCAGCTTATGGGCAGGGGCCGAGACCCAGTACTTC. The rearrangement uses TRBV7-7 and TRBJ2-5, with D possibly matching TRBD1 (6 bases). The CDR3 contains 14 residues. CDR1 and CDR2 (germline): SSHAT, FNYEAQ (reference sequence). V shed 2 bases and J shed 5 bases, with 12 bases lying between them. Together with reference TRBV7-7 and TRBJ2-5, the CDR3 gives the full variable domain: GAGVSQSPRYKVTKRGQDVTLRCDPISSHATLYWYQQALGQGPEFLTYFNYEAQPDKSGLPSDRFSAERPEGSISTLTIQRTEQRDSAMYRCASSLWAGAETQYFGPGTRLLVL.

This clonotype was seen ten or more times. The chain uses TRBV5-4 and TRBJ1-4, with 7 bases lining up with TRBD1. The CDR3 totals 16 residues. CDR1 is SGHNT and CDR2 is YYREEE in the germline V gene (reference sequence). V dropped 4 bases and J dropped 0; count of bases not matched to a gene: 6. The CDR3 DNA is TGTGCCAGCAGCGGGGGACAGCCTACAACTAATGAAAAACTGTTTTTT. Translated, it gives CASSGGQPTTNEKLFF.

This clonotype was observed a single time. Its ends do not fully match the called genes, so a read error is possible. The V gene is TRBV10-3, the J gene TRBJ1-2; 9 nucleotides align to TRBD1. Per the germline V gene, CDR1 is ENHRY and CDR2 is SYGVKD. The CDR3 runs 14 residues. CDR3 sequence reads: CASSLQGAHYGYTF. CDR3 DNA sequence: TGTGCCAGCAGTTTACAGGGGGCTCACTATGGCTACACCTTC.

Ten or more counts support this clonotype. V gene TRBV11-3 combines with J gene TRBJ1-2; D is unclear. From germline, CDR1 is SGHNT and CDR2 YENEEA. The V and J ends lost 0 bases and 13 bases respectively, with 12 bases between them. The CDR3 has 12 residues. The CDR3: CASSLDRGSATF. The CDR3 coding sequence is TGTGCCAGCAGCTTAGATCGCGGCAGCGCCACCTTC.

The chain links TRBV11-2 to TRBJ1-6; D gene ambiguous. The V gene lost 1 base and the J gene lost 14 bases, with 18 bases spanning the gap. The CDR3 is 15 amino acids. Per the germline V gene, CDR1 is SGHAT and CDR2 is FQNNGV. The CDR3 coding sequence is TGTGCCAGCAGCTTAGTAACGACCCTAGCATCGTCCCTCCACTTT. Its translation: CASSLVTTLASSLHF.

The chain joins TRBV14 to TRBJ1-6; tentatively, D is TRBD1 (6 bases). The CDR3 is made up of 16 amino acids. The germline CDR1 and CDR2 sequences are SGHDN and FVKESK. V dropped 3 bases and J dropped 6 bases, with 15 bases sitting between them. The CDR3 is CASSQMTGIFNSPLHF. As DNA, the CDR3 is TGTGCCAGCAGCCAGATGACAGGTATTTTTAATTCACCCCTCCACTTT. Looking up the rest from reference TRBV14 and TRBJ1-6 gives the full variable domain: EAGVTQFPSHSVIEKGQTVTLRCDPISGHDNLYWYRRVMGKEIKFLLHFVKESKQDESGMPNNRFLAERTGGTYSTLKVQPAELEDSGVYFCASSQMTGIFNSPLHFGNGTRLTVT.

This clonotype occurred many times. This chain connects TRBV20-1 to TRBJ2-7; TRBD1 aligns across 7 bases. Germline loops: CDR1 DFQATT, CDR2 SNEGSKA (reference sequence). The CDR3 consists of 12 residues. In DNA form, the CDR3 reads TGCAGAGTTGACAGGGATTACTACGAGCAGTACTTC. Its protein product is CRVDRDYYEQYF.

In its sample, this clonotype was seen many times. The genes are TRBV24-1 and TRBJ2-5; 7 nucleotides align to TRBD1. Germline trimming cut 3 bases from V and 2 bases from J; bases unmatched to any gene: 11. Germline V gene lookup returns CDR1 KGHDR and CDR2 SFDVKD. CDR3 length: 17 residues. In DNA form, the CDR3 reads TGTGCCACCAGTGATCATGGTGGGACAGACCTTCAAGAGACCCAGTACTTC. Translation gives CATSDHGGTDLQETQYF.

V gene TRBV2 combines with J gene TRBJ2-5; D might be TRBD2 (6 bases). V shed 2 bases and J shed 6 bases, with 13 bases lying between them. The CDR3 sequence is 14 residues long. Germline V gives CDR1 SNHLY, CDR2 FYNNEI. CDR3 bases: TGTGCCAGCAGTGAACGCGGGGACGGGAAGACCCAGTACTTC. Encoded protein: CASSERGDGKTQYF.